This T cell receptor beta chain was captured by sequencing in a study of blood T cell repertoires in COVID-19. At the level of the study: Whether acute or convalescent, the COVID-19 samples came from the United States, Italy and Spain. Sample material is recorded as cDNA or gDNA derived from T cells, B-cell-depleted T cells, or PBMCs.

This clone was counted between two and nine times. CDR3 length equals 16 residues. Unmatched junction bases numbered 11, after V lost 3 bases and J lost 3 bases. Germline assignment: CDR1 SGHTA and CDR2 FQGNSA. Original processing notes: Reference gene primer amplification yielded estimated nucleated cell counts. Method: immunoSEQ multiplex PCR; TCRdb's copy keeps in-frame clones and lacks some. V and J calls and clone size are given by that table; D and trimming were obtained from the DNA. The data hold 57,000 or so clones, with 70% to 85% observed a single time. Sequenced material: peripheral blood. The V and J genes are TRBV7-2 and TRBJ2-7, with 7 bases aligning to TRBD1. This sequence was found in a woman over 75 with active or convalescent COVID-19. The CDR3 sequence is CASSLGFRTGDYEQYF. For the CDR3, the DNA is TGTGCCAGCAGCTTGGGTTTCAGGACAGGAGACTACGAGCAGTACTTC.